This T cell receptor beta chain was sequenced in a study of long-term antiretroviral therapy in people with HIV. At survey level, the immunoSEQ assay was run in its v3.0 version. Assay: immunoSEQ multiplex PCR; the TCRdb copy retains only in-frame clones and omits some. The sample has 25,000 to 30,000 clones, roughly 90% seen once; the top ten hold under 5.5%. V shed 7 bases and J 3 bases; nucleotides not matched to a gene: 3. The CDR3 sequence is 13 residues long. Germline assignment: CDR1 MNHNS and CDR2 SASEGT. Every specimen held between roughly 0.85-11 million cryopreserved PBMC. These were thawed and washed before DNA extraction.

The sequence was collected from a man between 18 and 29 years old with HIV. The specimen was unsorted PBMCs, collected 3.1 years after starting antiretroviral therapy. The gene calls are TRBV6-1 and TRBJ2-7, with TRBD2 identical over 10 bases. CDR3 nucleotides: TGTGCCAGCATGGGGACTAGCGTCTACGAGCAGTACTTC. It translates to CASMGTSVYEQYF.